Sequencing of this TCR beta chain was carried out in a study of vaccination and CD4 T cells after COVID-19. Turning to the study itself: Cells were stimulated with overlapping spike peptide pools from SARS-CoV-2, HCoV-NL63, HCoV-OC43 and HCoV-229E. Controls used CEFX viral epitopes (positive), HIV-1 Nef peptides (negative), or no peptide.

The study sequenced cultured CD4+ T cell DNA using the Oncomine TCR Beta short-read assay. TCRdb analysed the PCR reads with MiXCR anew, one entry per CDR3 protein. The repertoire holds 18,000 or so distinct CDR3 sequences, with around 45% as singletons. Concerning this clonotype itself: Its antigen is not identified.

Documented treatment: roughly 10-day PBMC culture with coronavirus spike peptide pools or control peptides (ViraFEST assay). The CDR3 extends over 19 amino acids. Germline V lookup: CDR1 SEHNR, CDR2 FQNEAQ (reference sequence). V gave up 5 bases and J gave up 1 base; unmatched junction bases: 14. This chain links TRBV7-9 with TRBJ1-1; the match to TRBD1 covers 12 bases. Sequencing was performed on CD4+ T cells from blood, cultured in vitro, taken before SARS-CoV-2 vaccination. The source is a human donor who had recovered from COVID-19. The chain's CDR3 is CASSLSRGMGQGANTEAFF. CDR3 in DNA: TGTGCCAGCAGCCTAAGCAGGGGGATGGGACAGGGGGCGAACACTGAAGCTTTCTTT.